The rows below give T cell receptor beta chains drawn from one sample of a study of beta chain features in type 1 diabetes. Produced via immunoSEQ multiplex PCR; TCRdb's table is partial and in-frame only. This sample has 130,000 to 150,000 clones, with about 9.2% found just once. Material: central memory CD4+ T cells from blood. These receptors all stem from a man aged 18 to 30 in good health. The CDR3 runs from the conserved cysteine through the conserved F or W. Fields, in order: CDR3 DNA, CDR3 protein, CDR3 length, D gene, clone size, J gene, V gene. D genes are given only for firm matches. Only some rows state a clone size, as once, few, many or a class for expanded clones.

CDR3 DNA: TGTGCCAGCAGTCGGGGTTATGGCTACACCTTC; CDR3 protein: CASSRGYGYTF; CDR3 length: 11; D gene: NA; clone size: NA; J gene: TRBJ1-2; V gene: TRBV28
CDR3 DNA: TGTGCCAGCAGTCTAGCGGGGGGGCCCCAAGGGGGGCAGTTCTTC; CDR3 protein: CASSLAGGPQGGQFF; CDR3 length: 15; D gene: TRBD2; clone size: few; J gene: TRBJ2-1; V gene: TRBV6-5
CDR3 DNA: TGTGCCAGCAGTGAATTGGACAGGGGGAATCAGCCCCAGCATTTT; CDR3 protein: CASSELDRGNQPQHF; CDR3 length: 15; D gene: TRBD1; clone size: few; J gene: TRBJ1-5; V gene: TRBV6-1
CDR3 DNA: TGTGCCAGCAGCCCGGGGGAGGGAGGGCGCGGCTACACCTTC; CDR3 protein: CASSPGEGGRGYTF; CDR3 length: 14; D gene: NA; clone size: NA; J gene: TRBJ1-2; V gene: TRBV5-8
CDR3 DNA: TGTGCCAGCAGCTTAGCCGGGACAGGGGCGTACGAGCAGTACTTC; CDR3 protein: CASSLAGTGAYEQYF; CDR3 length: 15; D gene: TRBD1; clone size: NA; J gene: TRBJ2-7; V gene: TRBV7-6
CDR3 DNA: TGTGCCAGCAGCACCTCGGGACTAGCGTTGGGCACAGATACGCAGTATTTT; CDR3 protein: CASSTSGLALGTDTQYF; CDR3 length: 17; D gene: TRBD2; clone size: NA; J gene: TRBJ2-3; V gene: TRBV9
CDR3 DNA: TGTGCCAGCAGTCATCGCCTAGCGGGGGGCACAGATACGCAGTATTTT; CDR3 protein: CASSHRLAGGTDTQYF; CDR3 length: 16; D gene: TRBD2; clone size: few; J gene: TRBJ2-3; V gene: TRBV27
CDR3 DNA: TGTGCCAGCAGAGGGGGTAGGCTCGCCAAGGATGAGCAGTTCTTC; CDR3 protein: CASRGGRLAKDEQFF; CDR3 length: 15; D gene: NA; clone size: few; J gene: TRBJ2-1; V gene: TRBV6-5
CDR3 DNA: TGTGCCAGCAGGGTCCGGGGATGGGACACCGGGGAGCTGTTTTTT; CDR3 protein: CASRVRGWDTGELFF; CDR3 length: 15; D gene: NA; clone size: few; J gene: TRBJ2-2; V gene: TRBV6-6
CDR3 DNA: TGTGCCAGCAGCACACAGGGGACCGGCAATCAGCCCCAGCATTTT; CDR3 protein: CASSTQGTGNQPQHF; CDR3 length: 15; D gene: TRBD1; clone size: NA; J gene: TRBJ1-5; V gene: TRBV7-8
CDR3 DNA: TGTGCCAGCAGCCAAACCACAACGGGACAGGGGAGTGGTGAGCAGTTCTTC; CDR3 protein: CASSQTTTGQGSGEQFF; CDR3 length: 17; D gene: TRBD1; clone size: many; J gene: TRBJ2-1; V gene: TRBV4-2
CDR3 DNA: TGTGCCAGCAGCTCCCCGGGGTTGAAGACTGAAGCTTTCTTT; CDR3 protein: CASSSPGLKTEAFF; CDR3 length: 14; D gene: NA; clone size: few; J gene: TRBJ1-1; V gene: TRBV5-4
CDR3 DNA: TGTGCCTGGAGTGCGTTATTCGGGGGGGGATACAATGAGCAGTTCTTC; CDR3 protein: CAWSALFGGGYNEQFF; CDR3 length: 16; D gene: TRBD2; clone size: few; J gene: TRBJ2-1; V gene: TRBV30
CDR3 DNA: TGTGCCATCAGTCCGGGGGTTTACGAGCAGTACTTC; CDR3 protein: CAISPGVYEQYF; CDR3 length: 12; D gene: NA; clone size: NA; J gene: TRBJ2-7; V gene: TRBV6-6
CDR3 DNA: TGCGCCAGCAGCTTGGAACCGGGACAGGGTTACAATGAGCAGTTCTTC; CDR3 protein: CASSLEPGQGYNEQFF; CDR3 length: 16; D gene: TRBD1; clone size: NA; J gene: TRBJ2-1; V gene: TRBV5-1
CDR3 DNA: TGTGCCAGCAGCGTAGATCCAGGGATCCCGACCGATACGCAGTATTTT; CDR3 protein: CASSVDPGIPTDTQYF; CDR3 length: 16; D gene: NA; clone size: few; J gene: TRBJ2-3; V gene: TRBV9
CDR3 DNA: TGTGCCAGCAGTCCAATACAGGGCCTGAACACTGAAGCTTTCTTT; CDR3 protein: CASSPIQGLNTEAFF; CDR3 length: 15; D gene: NA; clone size: NA; J gene: TRBJ1-1; V gene: TRBV2
CDR3 DNA: TGTGCCAGCAGCCAAGGGAACGGGGGGGCTCAAGAGACCCAGTACTTC; CDR3 protein: CASSQGNGGAQETQYF; CDR3 length: 16; D gene: TRBD2; clone size: NA; J gene: TRBJ2-5; V gene: TRBV4-2
CDR3 DNA: TGTGCCAGCAGCGTAGCGGCTGGGGCCAACGTCCTGACTTTC; CDR3 protein: CASSVAAGANVLTF; CDR3 length: 14; D gene: NA; clone size: few; J gene: TRBJ2-6; V gene: TRBV9
CDR3 DNA: TGCGCCGAGGGCTACGAGCAGTACTTC; CDR3 protein: CAEGYEQYF; CDR3 length: 9; D gene: NA; clone size: few; J gene: TRBJ2-7; V gene: TRBV7-2